Following are 22 T cell receptor beta chains from one sample sequenced in a study of glioma-infiltrating T cells. Amplification of TCR alpha and beta CDR3 regions from RNA used iRepertoire nested multiplex PCR. TCRdb re-called the multiplex PCR reads through MiXCR, storing one row per CDR3 protein. The sample holds about 140,000 distinct CDR3 sequences, approximately 39% seen once. The sequenced sample was glioma tissue, nonneoplastic brain tissue, or PBMCs (not recorded which). The receptors originated from a human donor with low-grade glioma or glioblastoma, undergoing nonglioma brain surgery, or in good health (not recorded which).

CDR3 sequence reads: CASSLALRDADTQYF. The CDR3 nucleotides are TGTGCCAGCAGCTTAGCGCTCAGGGATGCAGATACGCAGTATTTT. The rearrangement uses TRBV7-9 and TRBJ2-3, with D perhaps matching TRBD1 (5 bases). Per the germline V gene, CDR1 is SEHNR and CDR2 is FQNEAQ (reference sequence). V dropped 0 bases and J dropped 4 bases, with 11 bases sitting between them. The CDR3 length is 15 residues.

Of note for this clonotype: A read error is possible here, since a much larger clone lies one base away. Given the absence of the conserved phenylalanine or tryptophan at the CDR3 end, a read error is likely. The V call is TRBV6-5, the J call TRBJ1-5; D may be TRBD1 (5 bases). V was pared by 7 bases and J by 4 bases, with 14 bases between. Germline CDR1 MNHEY, CDR2 SVGAGI. The CDR3 has 14 residues. The CDR3 nucleotides are TGTGCCAGCAAATCAGGGAGTACAAATCAGCCCCAGCATTCT. This encodes CASKSGSTNQPQHS.

This clonotype was counted between two and nine times. The CDR3 spells CASSQGETGYTQYF. For the CDR3, the DNA is TGCGCCAGCAGCCAAGGAGAGACTGGTTATACGCAGTATTTT. This chain joins TRBV4-1 and TRBJ2-3, with D unresolved. Germline lookup yields CDR1 MGHRA and CDR2 YSYEKL. V was pared by 1 base and J by 7 bases, with 12 bases between. The CDR3 consists of 14 residues.

Turning to this clonotype: A read error is possible here, since a much larger clone lies one base away. Likely a read error: the CDR3 ends without its conserved phenylalanine or tryptophan. The chain combines TRBV6-2 or TRBV6-3 with TRBJ1-1; 7 bases align to TRBD1. Germline trimming cut 7 bases from V and 1 base from J; bases unmatched to any gene: 3. Germline V gene data show CDR1 as MNHEY and CDR2 as SVGEGT. There are 13 residues in the CDR3. CDR3 nucleotides: TGTGCCAGCAACAGGGGCCGGAACACTGAAGCTTTCTCT. Residues: CASNRGRNTEAFS.

In its sample, this clonotype was seen a few times. V is TRBV2 and J is TRBJ1-1; 8 bases fit TRBD1. CDR1 and CDR2 (germline): SNHLY, FYNNEI. This CDR3 has 15 residues. V shed 1 base and J 6 bases; nucleotides not matched to a gene: 7. The CDR3 nucleotides are TGTGCCAGCAGTGAAGGAACAGGGGGAGTTGCTGAAGCTTTCTTT. Its protein product is CASSEGTGGVAEAFF.

The chain joins TRBV7-3 to TRBJ1-1; D remains ambiguous. Trimming cost V 7 bases and J 8 bases, with 17 bases left between them. Per the germline V gene, CDR1 is SGHTA and CDR2 is FQGTGA. CDR3 length equals 13 residues. CDR3 in amino acids: CASTLNMGSEAFF. CDR3 sequence (DNA): TGTGCCAGCACCCTTAATATGGGATCCGAAGCTTTCTTT.

This clonotype was found a few times. The chain has TRBV6-1 and TRBJ2-7; 9 nucleotides match TRBD1. V gave up 5 bases and J gave up 4 bases; unmatched junction bases: 12. Germline V gives CDR1 MNHNS, CDR2 SASEGT. CDR3 length: 16 residues. The CDR3 is CASSFHWTGAVYEQYF. The CDR3, as DNA: TGTGCCAGCAGTTTTCACTGGACAGGGGCCGTTTACGAGCAGTACTTC.

The chain recombines TRBV10-2 with TRBJ1-2; 7 bases agree with TRBD1. With V trimmed by 8 bases and J by 8 bases, 8 bases remained unmatched. This CDR3 has 12 residues. Germline V gene sequence: CDR1 WSHSY, CDR2 SAAADI. CDR3 DNA sequence: TGCGCCAGCTCCGTCGACAGGGACGGCTACACCTTC. This sequence encodes CASSVDRDGYTF.

This clonotype is a singleton in its sample. With a much larger clone just one base away, this may be a read error. The gene calls are TRBV6-2 or TRBV6-3 and TRBJ1-5; TRBD1 is a possible D gene (5 bases). Trimming took 8 bases from V and 4 from J, leaving 15 bases between them. Germline values: CDR1 MNHEY, CDR2 SVGEGT. The CDR3 has 14 residues. Written as DNA, the CDR3 is TGTGCCAGCCCAAAAAGGGGTAGAAATCAGCCCCAGCATTTT. Translation: CASPKRGRNQPQHF.

This clonotype was picked up a small number of times. The CDR3 protein is CASSQIQGDEQFF. CDR3 DNA: TGCGCCAGCAGCCAGATTCAGGGGGATGAGCAGTTCTTC. The chain uses TRBV4-1 and TRBJ2-1, with TRBD1 identical over 7 bases. The CDR3 has 13 residues. From germline, CDR1 is MGHRA and CDR2 YSYEKL. J was trimmed by 8 bases and V by 3 bases; bases with no gene match: 4.

The V gene is TRBV7-8, the J gene TRBJ1-5; D may be TRBD1 (6 bases). This CDR3 has 16 residues. Germline CDR1 is SGHVS and CDR2 is FQNEAQ. V lost 5 bases to trimming and J lost 5 bases, with 19 bases between them. The CDR3 here is CASSLGADRTYQPQHF. The CDR3 nucleotides are TGTGCCAGCAGCCTAGGGGCGGACAGAACTTATCAGCCCCAGCATTTT. The whole variable domain, filled in from reference TRBV7-8 and TRBJ1-5, reads GAGVSQSPRYKVAKRGQDVALRCDPISGHVSLFWYQQALGQGPEFLTYFQNEAQLDKSGLPSDRFFAERPEGSVSTLKIQRTQQEDSAVYLCASSLGADRTYQPQHFGDGTRLSIL.

The chain couples TRBV20-1 to TRBJ2-7; D is undetermined. Germline V gene lookup returns CDR1 DFQATT and CDR2 SNEGSKA (reference sequence). This CDR3 has 15 residues. Trimming shortened V by 0 bases and J by 2 bases, and 14 bases separated the two germline ends. The CDR3 DNA sequence: TGCAGTGCTAGAGATCAGGCCGGACGCGCCTACGAGCAGTACTTC. It yields the protein CSARDQAGRAYEQYF.

This clonotype was observed a few times. This chain joins TRBV20-1 and TRBJ1-3; 9 nucleotides agree with TRBD1. The J segment lost 9 bases and the V segment lost 3 bases, leaving 9 bases of the junction unmatched. CDR1 is DFQATT and CDR2 is SNEGSKA in the germline V gene (reference sequence). The CDR3 contains 14 residues. Here the CDR3 reads CSASAGTGPATIYF. The CDR3 DNA reads TGCAGTGCTAGTGCCGGGACAGGGCCTGCCACCATATATTTT.

V is TRBV5-6 and J is TRBJ2-7; maybe TRBD2 (5 bases). Germline V gene data show CDR1 as SGHDT and CDR2 as YYEEEE. The CDR3 has 13 residues. The ends were cut back, 1 base at V and 6 bases at J, with 11 bases in the middle. CDR3 amino acids: CASSLNDEGEQYF. The CDR3 coding sequence is TGTGCCAGCAGCTTGAACGACGAGGGCGAGCAGTACTTC.

The rearrangement uses TRBV4-1 and TRBJ1-2; D uncertain. Between the trimmed V and J ends, which lost 0 bases and 7 bases, there was a span of 15 bases. The CDR3 length is 15 residues. Germline V gives CDR1 MGHRA, CDR2 YSYEKL. The CDR3 sequence is CASSQDRAFTIGYTF. CDR3 DNA: TGCGCCAGCAGCCAAGACCGGGCCTTTACGATTGGCTACACCTTC.

Regarding this clonotype: A much more abundant neighbour one base away suggests this may be a read error. The V call is TRBV6-1, the J call TRBJ2-1; D gene unclear. Germline CDR1 is MNHNS and CDR2 is SASEGT. This CDR3 is built from 10 residues. CDR3 nucleotide sequence: TGTGCCAGTGGGCCCGTAGATCAGCTCTTC. This gives the protein CASGPVDQLF.

This clonotype was recorded a few times. The chain is built from TRBV20-1 and TRBJ2-7, with 9 bases fitting TRBD1. Germline V gene data show CDR1 as DFQATT and CDR2 as SNEGSKA (reference sequence). V gave up 5 bases and J gave up 5 bases; unmatched junction bases: 4. CDR3 length: 12 amino acids. CDR3 DNA: TGCAGTGCTTTGGACAGGGGAAACGAGCAGTACTTC. This encodes CSALDRGNEQYF.

The CDR3 nucleotides read TGTGCCAGCAGGACCCCCAGAGGAGGCTACACCTTC. Encoded protein: CASRTPRGGYTF. The V and J genes are TRBV6-1 and TRBJ1-2, with no clear D. CDR3 length: 12 residues. Germline-derived CDR1 and CDR2 are MNHNS and SASEGT. V lost 6 bases to trimming and J lost 8 bases, with 13 bases between them.

This clonotype was found a few times. The V gene is TRBV6-1, the J gene TRBJ1-2, with 7 bases matching TRBD1. The CDR3 is 15 residues long. The V and J ends lost 5 bases and 1 base, in that order; junction bases with no gene match: 7. Looked up from germline, CDR1 is MNHNS and CDR2 is SASEGT. CDR3 sequence: CASSRDSSLNYGYTF. CDR3 coding DNA: TGTGCCAGCAGTCGGGACAGCTCCCTTAACTATGGCTACACCTTC.

The J gene is TRBJ2-1, the V gene TRBV20-1; D is perhaps TRBD1 (6 bases). The CDR3 extends over 16 amino acids. The V gene lost 3 bases and the J gene lost 2 bases, with 17 bases spanning the gap. The germline gives CDR1 DFQATT, CDR2 SNEGSKA (reference sequence). CDR3 residues: CSASDLGQWTYNEQFF. In DNA form, the CDR3 reads TGCAGTGCTAGTGATCTCGGACAGTGGACCTACAATGAGCAGTTCTTC.

This clonotype was counted between two and nine times. V is TRBV2 and J is TRBJ1-5; D perhaps matches TRBD1 (5 bases). Germline V gene lookup returns CDR1 SNHLY and CDR2 FYNNEI. Trimming cost V 7 bases and J 7 bases, with 14 bases left between them. This CDR3 region has 13 residues. This CDR3 is CASKRTFLQPQHF. CDR3 sequence (DNA): TGTGCCAGCAAGCGGACATTCTTGCAGCCCCAGCATTTT.

This chain uses TRBV6-5 with TRBJ2-1, with unresolved D. The CDR3 extends over 13 amino acids. CDR1 is MNHEY, CDR2 SVGAGI, per germline. V lost 4 bases to trimming and J lost 4 bases, with 8 bases between them. CDR3 DNA: TGTGCCAGCAGTTTCTCTGGGTACAATGAGCAGTTCTTC. It translates to CASSFSGYNEQFF.